The 28 T cell receptor beta chains below were found in one sample sequenced in a study of cytomegalovirus exposure and HLA in healthy donors. With 60 Vbeta and 13 Jbeta primers, the PCR was carried out. Data came from immunoSEQ multiplex PCR; TCRdb stores just in-frame clones and leaves some out. The sample data list about 130,000 clones. The sequenced sample was PBMCs. The receptors originated from a man aged 40-55 years in good health and CMV-seronegative.

The chain carries TRBV19 and TRBJ1-2; 8 nucleotides line up with TRBD1. Per the germline V gene, CDR1 is LNHDA and CDR2 is SQIVND (reference sequence). The CDR3 spans 12 residues. The CDR3 loop reads CVPDRAGGGYTF. The CDR3 DNA sequence: TGTGTCCCGGACAGGGCGGGCGGTGGCTACACCTTC. Supplemented by reference TRBV19 and TRBJ1-2, the full variable domain reads DGGITQSPKYLFRKEGQNVTLSCEQNLNHDAMYWYRQDPGQGLRLIYYSQIVNDFQKGDIAEGYSVSREKKESFPLTVTSAQKNPTAFYLCVPDRAGGGYTFGSGTRLTVV.

The genes are TRBV6-5 and TRBJ2-7; D possibly corresponds to TRBD2 (6 bases). Germline CDR1 reads MNHEY; CDR2 reads SVGAGI. This CDR3 is built from 14 residues. With 5 bases removed from V and 1 base from J, the gap between germline ends came to 12 bases. The CDR3, as DNA: TGTGCCAGCAGTCAACTCGGGGGTTCCTACGAGCAGTACTTC. Its protein is CASSQLGGSYEQYF.

V and J are TRBV6-1 and TRBJ1-1; D gene uncertain. This CDR3 spans 14 amino acids. V lost 5 bases to trimming and J lost 2 bases, with 12 bases between them. Germline V gives CDR1 MNHNS, CDR2 SASEGT. DNA of the CDR3: TGTGCCAGCAGTACAGTCCCGGTAAACACTGAAGCTTTCTTT. Translated: CASSTVPVNTEAFF.

CDR3 sequence reads: CASSFPGGGRGYTF. CDR3 bases: TGTGCCAGCAGCTTTCCGGGAGGGGGCAGAGGCTACACCTTC. The rearrangement uses TRBV7-2 and TRBJ1-2, with 7 bases that match TRBD1. This CDR3 comprises 14 residues. In germline, CDR1 is SGHTA, CDR2 FQGNSA. Germline trimming cut 3 bases from V and 8 bases from J; bases unmatched to any gene: 9.

This chain connects TRBV29-1 to TRBJ1-2, with D perhaps matching TRBD1 (5 bases). CDR1 is SQVTM and CDR2 is ANQGSEA in the germline V gene. This CDR3 is 11 amino acids long. Trimming took off 4 bases at V and 3 bases at J, with 6 bases between the two ends. CDR3 loop: CSVVGDYGYTF. CDR3 nucleotide sequence: TGCAGCGTTGTAGGGGACTATGGCTACACCTTC.

The V gene is TRBV11-2, the J gene TRBJ1-1; TRBD1 matches at 7 bases. CDR1 is SGHAT, CDR2 FQNNGV, per germline. Trimming removed 1 base from V and 11 bases from J; junction bases left unmatched: 10. The CDR3 runs 14 residues. CDR3 amino acids: CASSLATPGQSAFF. The CDR3 DNA is TGTGCCAGCAGCTTAGCAACACCGGGACAGTCGGCTTTCTTT.

The DNA for the CDR3 is TGTGCCAGCAGCCAGCCGGGACTAGCGGCCCTCGAGCAGTTCTTC. Protein: CASSQPGLAALEQFF. V and J are TRBV4-2 and TRBJ2-1, with TRBD2 matching 11 bases. Germline V gene lookup returns CDR1 LGHNA and CDR2 YNFKEQ. Trimming removed 3 bases from V and 10 bases from J; junction bases left unmatched: 8. This CDR3 is 15 amino acids long.

The genes are TRBV10-3 and TRBJ2-3, with TRBD1 as a possible D gene (6 bases). The V end lost 0 bases, the J end lost 5 bases, and 15 bases lay between the germline ends. CDR1 ENHRY and CDR2 SYGVKD come from the germline V gene. The CDR3 has 16 amino acids. CDR3 residues: CAISESSQGRKDTQYF. In nucleotides, the CDR3 is TGTGCCATCAGTGAGTCGTCTCAGGGGCGGAAAGATACGCAGTATTTT.

The rearrangement uses TRBV7-8 and TRBJ1-2; 8 bases are a match to TRBD1. This CDR3 spans 14 amino acids. Looked up from germline, CDR1 is SGHVS and CDR2 is FQNEAQ. The V and J ends lost 5 bases and 4 bases, in that order; junction bases with no gene match: 6. This CDR3 is CASSPGQASYGYTF. The DNA of the CDR3 is TGTGCCAGCAGCCCGGGACAGGCGAGCTATGGCTACACCTTC.

The chain links TRBV5-1 to TRBJ1-1; D is unclear. Trimming pared 0 bases from V and 3 bases from J, leaving 18 bases between. This CDR3 is 17 amino acids long. The germline V gene has CDR1 SGHRS and CDR2 YFSETQ. CDR3: CASSLVEGEGGDTEAFF. CDR3 in DNA: TGCGCCAGCAGCTTGGTTGAGGGTGAGGGAGGAGACACTGAAGCTTTCTTT.

The rearrangement uses TRBV7-9 and TRBJ2-7; 9 bases are a match to TRBD2. This CDR3 is built from 14 residues. V shed 4 bases, J shed 3 bases, and the junction held 4 bases outside the gene matches. Germline CDR1 reads SEHNR; CDR2 reads FQNEAQ (reference sequence). CDR3 amino acids: CASSYSGRFYEQYF. CDR3 sequence (DNA): TGTGCCAGCAGCTATAGCGGGAGATTCTACGAGCAGTACTTC.

This chain joins TRBV7-9 and TRBJ1-1; 8 bases map to TRBD1. The germline gives CDR1 SEHNR, CDR2 FQNEAQ (reference sequence). The CDR3 spans 19 residues. V trimming: 2 bases; J trimming: 5 bases; junction bases outside the gene matches: 19. CDR3: CASSLFGKDRDPRGTEAFF. CDR3 nucleotides: TGTGCCAGCAGCTTATTTGGGAAGGACAGGGATCCCAGGGGAACTGAAGCTTTCTTT. The variable domain in full, with the rest retrieved from reference TRBV7-9 and TRBJ1-1, is DTGVSQNPRHKITKRGQNVTFRCDPISEHNRLYWYRQTLGQGPEFLTYFQNEAQLEKSRLLSDRFSAERPKGSFSTLEIQRTEQGDSAMYLCASSLFGKDRDPRGTEAFFGQGTRLTVV.

This sequence joins TRBV6-5 and TRBJ1-2; unclear D gene. This CDR3 comprises 14 residues. V dropped 5 bases and J dropped 8 bases, with 18 bases sitting between them. Germline values: CDR1 MNHEY, CDR2 SVGAGI. The CDR3 reads CASSRYSGPYGYTF. CDR3 DNA: TGTGCCAGCAGTCGGTACAGCGGCCCCTACGGCTACACCTTC.

This rearrangement joins TRBV13 to TRBJ1-2; TRBD1 is a possible D gene (6 bases). V was trimmed by 5 bases and J by 7 bases, leaving 20 bases between them. Germline V gene sequence: CDR1 PRHDT, CDR2 FYEKMQ (reference sequence). This CDR3 is 15 amino acids long. CDR3 residues: CASSPYRGAGSGYTF. The CDR3 DNA is TGTGCCAGCAGCCCATATCGGGGGGCTGGTTCTGGCTACACCTTC.

J is TRBJ1-2 and V is TRBV11-2; weak D call: TRBD1 (5 bases). This CDR3 comprises 15 residues. V lost 1 base, J lost 4 bases, and 13 bases lay in between. Germline V gene data show CDR1 as SGHAT and CDR2 as FQNNGV. CDR3 coding DNA: TGTGCCAGCAGCTTAGTGGCAGGGAAGAGCTATGGCTACACCTTC. Amino acid sequence: CASSLVAGKSYGYTF.

V and J are TRBV7-9 and TRBJ2-5, with 7 nucleotides matching TRBD1. Germline V gives CDR1 SEHNR, CDR2 FQNEAQ (reference sequence). The CDR3 runs 14 residues. V shed 8 bases and J 4 bases; nucleotides not matched to a gene: 10. The CDR3 sequence: CASDQGEWRETQYF. The CDR3 DNA reads as TGTGCCAGCGATCAGGGGGAATGGAGAGAGACCCAGTACTTC.

The chain couples TRBV11-2 to TRBJ1-1, with D possibly being TRBD1 (5 bases). Germline-derived CDR1 and CDR2 are SGHAT and FQNNGV. V was cut by 3 bases and J by 6 bases, with 23 bases left in between. This CDR3 comprises 17 residues. The DNA of the CDR3 is TGTGCCAGCAGCTTTAGCCCAAGGGGTACGCGAGGCGCTGAAGCTTTCTTT. Its translation is CASSFSPRGTRGAEAFF.

The chain employs TRBV27 and TRBJ2-7; D perhaps matches TRBD1 (6 bases). The CDR3 consists of 15 residues. Germline V gives CDR1 MNHEY, CDR2 SMNVEV (reference sequence). Trimming took off 4 bases at V and 3 bases at J, with 16 bases between the two ends. CDR3 sequence: CASSSQGLMGYEQYF. For the CDR3, the DNA is TGTGCCAGCAGTTCACAGGGTTTAATGGGCTACGAGCAGTACTTC.

The CDR3 spells CASSPLGLGTALYEQYF. Written as DNA, the CDR3 is TGTGCCAGCAGCCCTCTTGGCCTCGGGACAGCTCTCTACGAGCAGTACTTC. The chain carries TRBV28 and TRBJ2-7; TRBD1 aligns across 7 bases. Trimming at V came to 6 bases and at J to 3 bases, leaving 17 bases not matched to a gene. This CDR3 region has 17 residues. The V gene's germline CDR1 is MDHEN and CDR2 SYDVKM. The full variable domain, completed using reference TRBV28 and TRBJ2-7, is DVKVTQSSRYLVKRTGEKVFLECVQDMDHENMFWYRQDPGLGLRLIYFSYDVKMKEKGDIPEGYSVSREKKERFSLILESASTNQTSMYLCASSPLGLGTALYEQYFGPGTRLTVT.

V usage is TRBV4-3 and J usage is TRBJ2-7; TRBD2 aligns across 16 bases. V shed 2 bases and J 1 base; nucleotides not matched to a gene: 8. The CDR3 totals 19 residues. Germline CDR1 and CDR2: LGHNA and YSLEER. The CDR3 region is CASSQTPGLAGGPSYEQYF. CDR3 nucleotides: TGCGCCAGCAGCCAAACCCCGGGACTAGCGGGAGGGCCATCCTACGAGCAGTACTTC.

The rearrangement joins TRBV6-1 to TRBJ2-7, with TRBD2 matching 7 bases. The CDR3 spans 17 residues. The trim removed 0 bases at V and 1 base at J, leaving 9 bases unmatched. Germline CDR1 is MNHNS and CDR2 is SASEGT. The CDR3 loop reads CASSEARYPGRSYEQYF. In DNA, the CDR3 is TGTGCCAGCAGTGAAGCGCGGTATCCCGGGAGGTCCTACGAGCAGTACTTC.

The chain combines TRBV9 with TRBJ2-7, with TRBD1 matching over 7 bases. After removal of 1 base from V and 7 bases from J, the junction contained 11 bases not matched to a gene. In germline, CDR1 is SGDLS, CDR2 YYNGEE. The CDR3 covers 15 residues. CDR3 bases: TGTGCCAGCAGCGTATCAGGGGGTGAGGTAGGGGAGCAGTACTTC. This codes for CASSVSGGEVGEQYF.

V and J are TRBV18 and TRBJ2-7; the D gene is possibly TRBD1 (5 bases). The germline CDR1 and CDR2 sequences are KGHSH and LQKENI. The germline V and J ends were trimmed by 6 bases and 0 bases, with 12 bases remaining between them. The CDR3 is made up of 14 amino acids. The CDR3 region has the DNA TGTGCCAGCTCTCAAATCCAGGGCTCCTACGAGCAGTACTTC. This gives the protein CASSQIQGSYEQYF.

The chain joins TRBV7-2 to TRBJ2-7, with TRBD1 matching 7 bases. Trimming at V came to 1 base and at J to 3 bases, leaving 18 bases not matched to a gene. The CDR3 covers 19 residues. From germline, CDR1 is SGHTA and CDR2 FQGNSA. This CDR3 is CASSLGPLYRGPSYYEQYF. The CDR3 bases are TGTGCCAGCAGCTTAGGTCCCCTTTACAGGGGCCCTTCATACTACGAGCAGTACTTC.

The chain combines TRBV7-3 with TRBJ2-5; D uncertain. The CDR3 runs to 13 residues. The V end was cut by 1 base, the J end by 1 base, with 4 bases between. Germline V gene sequence: CDR1 SGHTA, CDR2 FQGTGA. This CDR3 is CASSLIGQETQYF. The CDR3 DNA sequence: TGTGCCAGCAGCTTAATCGGCCAAGAGACCCAGTACTTC.

The chain uses TRBV6-4 and TRBJ2-2; no clear D. Germline CDR1 MRHNA, CDR2 SNTAGT. Trimming left V 0 bases short and J 5 bases short, with 4 bases between. The CDR3 runs to 13 residues. CDR3: CASSDSSTGELFF. The CDR3 DNA is TGTGCCAGCAGTGACTCCTCGACCGGGGAGCTGTTTTTT.

The chain employs TRBV7-3 and TRBJ2-7; TRBD2 matches at 8 bases. Germline CDR1 and CDR2: SGHTA and FQGTGA. The CDR3 contains 15 residues. V lost 5 bases, J lost 1 base, and 7 bases stayed unmatched. CDR3 sequence: CASSPVAGISYEQYF. CDR3 nucleotides: TGTGCCAGCAGCCCAGTAGCGGGGATATCCTACGAGCAGTACTTC. The whole variable domain, filled in from reference TRBV7-3 and TRBJ2-7, reads GAGVSQTPSNKVTEKGKYVELRCDPISGHTALYWYRQSLGQGPEFLIYFQGTGAADDSGLPNDRFFAVRPEGSVSTLKIQRTERGDSAVYLCASSPVAGISYEQYFGPGTRLTVT.

The rearrangement joins TRBV4-3 to TRBJ2-5, with 10 bases aligning to TRBD2. In germline, CDR1 is LGHNA, CDR2 YSLEER. V gave up 0 bases and J gave up 4 bases; unmatched junction bases: 8. The CDR3 runs to 17 residues. The CDR3 spells CASSQDLSGRAGETQYF. CDR3 sequence (DNA): TGCGCCAGCAGCCAAGATCTGAGCGGGAGGGCCGGAGAGACCCAGTACTTC.